A selection of T cell receptor beta chains follows, all from one sample in a study of chemoradiotherapy in HPV16-positive cancers. The protocol was immunoSEQ multiplex PCR, while the TCRdb copy is restricted to in-frame clones and leaves out a portion. This sample has 15,000 or so clones, with under 95% found just once. Specimen: blood, collected from a patient who underwent chemoradiotherapy. These receptors all stem from a human donor with HPV-associated anogenital cancer. Each CDR3 is given with its conserved first and last residue. The order of the fields is D gene, V gene, J gene, clone size, CDR3 protein, CDR3 DNA. D genes are given only for firm matches. The size entry is marked missing in some rows and otherwise reads once, few, many or a size class.

d_call: -
v_call: TRBV5-1
j_call: TRBJ2-1
clone_size: once
cdr3_aa: CASSLEGQYNEQFF
cdr3_nt: TGCGCCAGCAGCTTGGAAGGACAGTACAATGAGCAGTTCTTC

d_call: TRBD1
v_call: TRBV19
j_call: TRBJ1-5
clone_size: -
cdr3_aa: CASSEQGLSSNQPQHF
cdr3_nt: TGTGCCAGTAGTGAACAGGGGCTCTCAAGCAATCAGCCCCAGCATTTT

d_call: -
v_call: TRBV7-2
j_call: TRBJ2-7
clone_size: -
cdr3_aa: CASSLRWDGASYEQYF
cdr3_nt: TGTGCCAGCAGCTTACGCTGGGACGGCGCTTCCTACGAGCAGTACTTC

d_call: -
v_call: TRBV5-1
j_call: TRBJ1-1
clone_size: -
cdr3_aa: CASSSTENTEAFF
cdr3_nt: TGCGCCAGCAGCTCGACAGAAAACACTGAAGCTTTCTTT

d_call: TRBD1
v_call: TRBV19
j_call: TRBJ1-4
clone_size: -
cdr3_aa: CASSIPRDRATHPANEKLFF
cdr3_nt: TGTGCCAGTAGTATTCCCCGGGACAGGGCAACTCATCCCGCTAATGAAAAACTGTTTTTT

d_call: TRBD1
v_call: TRBV7-9
j_call: TRBJ2-7
clone_size: -
cdr3_aa: CASNPGTDSYEQYF
cdr3_nt: TGTGCCAGCAACCCCGGGACAGACTCCTACGAGCAGTACTTC

d_call: -
v_call: TRBV11-3
j_call: TRBJ2-3
clone_size: few
cdr3_aa: CASSQRNHTQYF
cdr3_nt: TGTGCCAGCAGTCAGAGAAACCATACGCAGTATTTT

d_call: TRBD1
v_call: TRBV6-5
j_call: TRBJ2-7
clone_size: -
cdr3_aa: CASSFGQGEQYF
cdr3_nt: TGTGCCAGCAGTTTCGGACAGGGAGAGCAGTACTTC

d_call: -
v_call: TRBV5-1
j_call: TRBJ1-2
clone_size: -
cdr3_aa: CASSSTNNYGYTF
cdr3_nt: TGCGCCAGCAGCTCTACAAACAACTATGGCTACACCTTC

d_call: -
v_call: TRBV10-3
j_call: TRBJ2-7
clone_size: -
cdr3_aa: CAISDSSYEQYF
cdr3_nt: TGTGCCATCAGTGATTCTAGCTACGAGCAGTACTTC

d_call: -
v_call: TRBV6-4
j_call: TRBJ2-6
clone_size: -
cdr3_aa: CASRDSGANVLTF
cdr3_nt: TGTGCCAGCAGGGACTCTGGGGCCAACGTCCTGACTTTC

d_call: -
v_call: TRBV5-1
j_call: TRBJ1-4
clone_size: -
cdr3_aa: CASSLGQDNEKLFF
cdr3_nt: TGCGCCAGCAGCTTGGGGCAGGATAATGAAAAACTGTTTTTT

d_call: -
v_call: TRBV5-1
j_call: TRBJ2-7
clone_size: -
cdr3_aa: CASSLRPGGPYEQYF
cdr3_nt: TGCGCCAGCAGCTTACGACCCGGAGGCCCCTACGAGCAGTACTTC

d_call: TRBD1
v_call: TRBV9
j_call: TRBJ1-1
clone_size: once
cdr3_aa: CASSPGQGWGAFF
cdr3_nt: TGTGCCAGCAGCCCGGGACAGGGATGGGGCGCTTTCTTT